Listed below are T cell receptor beta chains from one sample, sequenced in a study of patients and donors after allogeneic stem cell transplantation. A single record per CDR3 protein comes from TCRdb applying MiXCR to the RT-PCR reads. The sample holds about 410,000 distinct CDR3 sequences, 16% seen once. The specimen sequenced was blood, either unsorted or a sorted T cell fraction (not recorded which). All receptors come from a human donor who was either an allogeneic HSCT recipient or a stem cell or donor lymphocyte infusion donor (not recorded which). It is not recorded whose cells these are; they may come from a transplant donor. CDR3s include the opening cysteine and the closing phenylalanine or tryptophan. The order of the fields is J gene, V gene, D gene, clone size, CDR3 protein, CDR3 DNA. D genes are given only for firm matches. Clone size is given for some rows only: seen once, a few or many times, or a class if the clone is expanded.

j_gene: TRBJ1-5; v_gene: TRBV20-1; d_gene: TRBD1; abundance: few; CDR3aa: CSAPKNTGGSQPQHF; CDR3nt: TGCAGTGCTCCCAAGAACACAGGGGGTTCTCAGCCCCAGCATTTT
j_gene: TRBJ2-1; v_gene: TRBV11-2; d_gene: TRBD2; abundance: .; CDR3aa: CASSLMVRLAVSYNEQFF; CDR3nt: TGTGCCAGCAGCTTAATGGTTCGTCTAGCGGTCTCCTACAATGAGCAGTTCTTC
j_gene: TRBJ2-7; v_gene: TRBV4-1; d_gene: .; abundance: .; CDR3aa: CASSQGGMGRYEQYF; CDR3nt: TGCGCCAGCAGCCAAGGAGGAATGGGGCGCTACGAGCAGTACTTC
j_gene: TRBJ1-1; v_gene: TRBV4-3; d_gene: TRBD1; abundance: many; CDR3aa: CASSPGQAYMNTEAFF; CDR3nt: TGCGCCAGCAGCCCCGGACAGGCCTACATGAACACTGAAGCTTTCTTT
j_gene: TRBJ2-7; v_gene: TRBV10-3; d_gene: .; abundance: many; CDR3aa: CANAKDVNEQYF; CDR3nt: TGTGCCAACGCAAAGGACGTCAACGAGCAGTACTTC
j_gene: TRBJ2-7; v_gene: TRBV5-1; d_gene: .; abundance: many; CDR3aa: CASSLTGKYSYEQYF; CDR3nt: TGCGCCAGCAGCTTGACAGGGAAGTACTCCTACGAGCAGTACTTC
j_gene: TRBJ2-5; v_gene: TRBV7-3; d_gene: TRBD1; abundance: few; CDR3aa: CASSLKGTGGQETQYF; CDR3nt: TGTGCCAGCAGCTTAAAGGGGACAGGGGGGCAAGAGACCCAGTACTTC
j_gene: TRBJ2-1; v_gene: TRBV27; d_gene: .; abundance: once; CDR3aa: CASSSTGVPWYEQFF; CDR3nt: TGTGCCAGCAGTTCTACGGGGGTCCCCTGGTATGAGCAGTTCTTC
j_gene: TRBJ2-2; v_gene: TRBV5-1; d_gene: .; abundance: many; CDR3aa: CASSSTERVNTGELFF; CDR3nt: TGCGCCAGCAGCTCCACCGAGCGGGTGAACACCGGGGAGCTGTTTTTT
j_gene: TRBJ2-3; v_gene: TRBV12-3/TRBV12-4; d_gene: .; abundance: many; CDR3aa: CVTDTQYF; CDR3nt: TGTGTCACAGATACGCAGTATTTT
j_gene: TRBJ2-7; v_gene: TRBV5-6; d_gene: .; abundance: many; CDR3aa: CASSLIGRNEQYF; CDR3nt: TGTGCCAGCAGCTTGATAGGGCGCAACGAGCAGTACTTC
j_gene: TRBJ2-4; v_gene: TRBV6-5; d_gene: .; abundance: few; CDR3aa: CASSYSSRGTKIAKNIQYF; CDR3nt: TGTGCCAGCAGTTACTCGAGTAGAGGGACAAAGATAGCCAAAAACATTCAGTACTTC
j_gene: TRBJ2-7; v_gene: TRBV7-9; d_gene: TRBD1; abundance: many; CDR3aa: CASSFQGVGNEQYF; CDR3nt: TGTGCCAGCAGCTTTCAGGGGGTGGGCAACGAGCAGTACTTC
j_gene: TRBJ2-5; v_gene: TRBV27; d_gene: TRBD1; abundance: .; CDR3aa: CASSHRDRRLETQYF; CDR3nt: TGTGCCAGCAGTCACCGGGACAGACGCCTGGAGACCCAGTACTTC
j_gene: TRBJ1-6; v_gene: TRBV29-1; d_gene: .; abundance: few; CDR3aa: CSVAAGTANSPLHF; CDR3nt: TGCAGCGTGGCAGCCGGGACGGCTAATTCACCCCTCCACTTT
j_gene: TRBJ2-6; v_gene: TRBV7-7; d_gene: .; abundance: .; CDR3aa: CASSGGAPGANVLTF; CDR3nt: TGTGCTAGCAGCGGCGGGGCACCTGGGGCCAACGTCCTGACTTTC
j_gene: TRBJ2-1; v_gene: TRBV6-2/TRBV6-3; d_gene: .; abundance: many; CDR3aa: CASSWTYNEQFF; CDR3nt: TGTGCCAGCAGCTGGACCTACAATGAGCAGTTCTTC
j_gene: TRBJ2-7; v_gene: TRBV20-1; d_gene: .; abundance: few; CDR3aa: CSVNRATYEQYF; CDR3nt: TGCAGTGTAAACAGGGCAACCTACGAGCAGTACTTC
j_gene: TRBJ2-5; v_gene: TRBV27; d_gene: TRBD2; abundance: .; CDR3aa: CASSLAGGSFETQYF; CDR3nt: TGTGCCAGCAGTTTAGCGGGAGGCTCGTTCGAGACCCAGTACTTC
j_gene: TRBJ2-7; v_gene: TRBV5-1; d_gene: .; abundance: .; CDR3aa: CASSLSDVEQYF; CDR3nt: TGCGCCAGCAGCTTGTCCGACGTTGAGCAGTACTTC
j_gene: TRBJ2-7; v_gene: TRBV12-3/TRBV12-4; d_gene: TRBD2; abundance: few; CDR3aa: CASSLAVGFSGPLNYEQYF; CDR3nt: TGTGCCAGCAGTTTAGCCGTTGGGTTTAGCGGGCCCCTGAATTACGAGCAGTACTTC